The 5 T cell receptor beta chains listed next were all sequenced from one sample in a study of shared clonotypes between healthy human individuals (dated by TCRdb to about 2020). The library was made by the immunoSEQ multiplex PCR assay. The clones in this table, taken by TCRdb from immuneACCESS, are in-frame only. Not every clone is retained; where verified, under half of the shortfall comes from an unresolved V gene, and the cause of the rest is unknown. The sample table shows some 1,900,000 clones, and about 95% are seen once. Clones ranked in the top ten supply 1% to 1.5% of the sample. CD8 naive samples were CD45RO-negative cells positively selected for CCR7, giving a CD45RA+CCR7+ population that excluded TemRA cells. Sequenced: naive CD8+ T cells sorted from blood. The sample's cell subset or site, from its label and the paper: CD45RA+CCR7+. These receptors all stem from a man aged 18 to 30 in good health.

The rearrangement joins TRBV5-4 to TRBJ2-7; possibly TRBD1 for D (5 bases). Germline assignment: CDR1 SGHNT and CDR2 YYREEE (reference sequence). CDR3 length equals 13 residues. V gave up 2 bases and J gave up 6 bases, with 12 bases separating them. CDR3 amino acids: CASSFSRVGEQYF. The CDR3 DNA reads as TGTGCCAGCAGCTTCTCCAGGGTTGGCGAGCAGTACTTC.

The CDR3 region has the DNA TGCGCCAGCAGAGGGGACTACGAGCAGTACTTC. Residues: CASRGDYEQYF. The V call is TRBV10-2, the J call TRBJ2-7; weak D call: TRBD1 (5 bases). The CDR3 loop spans 11 amino acids. The V and J ends lost 6 bases and 3 bases respectively, with 6 bases between them. CDR1 is WSHSY and CDR2 is SAAADI in the germline V gene.

The chain recombines TRBV7-9 with TRBJ2-7; the D call may be TRBD1 or TRBD2 (6 bases each). Germline V gene lookup returns CDR1 SEHNR and CDR2 FQNEAQ (reference sequence). Deletions cut 4 bases from V and 2 bases from J, with 18 bases between. This CDR3 has 16 residues. The CDR3 here is CASSSVLRGVPYEQYF. The CDR3 DNA is TGTGCCAGCAGCTCCGTTCTAAGGGGGGTTCCCTACGAGCAGTACTTC.

This clone was seen once. The CDR3 bases are TGTGCCTGTGAGAGGGTTTCTGGGGCCAACGTCCTGACTTTC. Translating gives CACERVSGANVLTF. The chain recombines TRBV30 with TRBJ2-6, with D maybe TRBD2 (5 bases). The CDR3 extends over 14 amino acids. Trimming cost V 6 bases and J 1 base, with 10 bases left between them. Germline loops: CDR1 GTSNPN, CDR2 SVGIG (reference sequence).

The rearrangement uses TRBV7-9 and TRBJ2-7; TRBD2 is a possible D gene (5 bases). Germline CDR1 reads SEHNR; CDR2 reads FQNEAQ (reference sequence). V lost 2 bases to trimming and J lost 12 bases, with 20 bases between them. This CDR3 contains 14 residues. CDR3 bases: TGTGCCAGCAGCTTATGGGAGATGGACGAGGTTTCGTACTTC. It yields the protein CASSLWEMDEVSYF.